This is a list of T cell receptor beta chains from one sample in a study of identical twins. TCRdb re-derived calls from the 5' RACE reads in MiXCR, one entry per CDR3 protein. The sample includes approximately 1.8 million distinct CDR3 sequences, around 29% of them seen just once. Sequenced input: cord blood. The receptors shown here come from a newborn girl in good health. Each CDR3 is given with its conserved first and last residue. Fields, in order: clone size, CDR3 length, D gene, J gene, V gene, CDR3 protein, CDR3 DNA. D genes are given only for firm matches. Expanded clones get a size class; other rows say once, few or many, or leave the size out.

clone size: few; CDR3 length: 14; D gene: NA; J gene: TRBJ1-2; V gene: TRBV20-1; CDR3 protein: CSASPRAANYGYTF; CDR3 DNA: TGCAGTGCTAGCCCCAGGGCTGCTAACTATGGCTACACCTTC
clone size: few; CDR3 length: 15; D gene: NA; J gene: TRBJ2-5; V gene: TRBV10-3; CDR3 protein: CATSKALGVGETQYF; CDR3 DNA: TGTGCCACCTCGAAGGCACTGGGAGTGGGAGAGACCCAGTACTTC
clone size: few; CDR3 length: 17; D gene: TRBD2; J gene: TRBJ2-3; V gene: TRBV7-6; CDR3 protein: CASSLGVLAGVTDTQYF; CDR3 DNA: TGTGCCAGCAGCTTAGGGGTACTAGCGGGGGTTACAGATACGCAGTATTTT
clone size: few; CDR3 length: 14; D gene: TRBD1; J gene: TRBJ1-4; V gene: TRBV12-3/TRBV12-4; CDR3 protein: CASSSDRENEKLFF; CDR3 DNA: TGTGCCAGCAGTTCCGACAGGGAAAACGAAAAACTGTTTTTT
clone size: NA; CDR3 length: 16; D gene: NA; J gene: TRBJ2-2; V gene: TRBV6-5; CDR3 protein: CASSSSWGANTGELFF; CDR3 DNA: TGTGCCAGCAGCTCATCTTGGGGCGCGAACACCGGGGAGCTGTTTTTT
clone size: NA; CDR3 length: 15; D gene: NA; J gene: TRBJ2-1; V gene: TRBV5-5; CDR3 protein: CASSLGRVIYNEQFF; CDR3 DNA: TGTGCCAGCAGCTTAGGAAGGGTGATCTACAATGAGCAGTTCTTC
clone size: NA; CDR3 length: 14; D gene: TRBD2; J gene: TRBJ2-1; V gene: TRBV10-3; CDR3 protein: CATSGGDSYNEQFF; CDR3 DNA: TGTGCCACTAGCGGGGGGGACTCCTACAATGAGCAGTTCTTC
clone size: NA; CDR3 length: 14; D gene: NA; J gene: TRBJ2-1; V gene: TRBV5-1; CDR3 protein: CASSPFGGINEQFF; CDR3 DNA: TGCGCCAGCAGCCCGTTCGGGGGAATCAATGAGCAGTTCTTC
clone size: NA; CDR3 length: 13; D gene: NA; J gene: TRBJ1-2; V gene: TRBV3-1; CDR3 protein: CASSQAGFYGYTF; CDR3 DNA: TGTGCCAGCAGCCAAGCTGGTTTCTATGGCTACACCTTC
clone size: few; CDR3 length: 15; D gene: TRBD1; J gene: TRBJ1-1; V gene: TRBV11-2; CDR3 protein: CASSRRQGMNTEAFF; CDR3 DNA: TGTGCCAGCAGCAGACGACAGGGTATGAACACTGAAGCTTTCTTT
clone size: NA; CDR3 length: 13; D gene: NA; J gene: TRBJ1-1; V gene: TRBV20-1; CDR3 protein: CSARRGAGTEAFF; CDR3 DNA: TGCAGTGCTAGACGCGGGGCGGGCACTGAAGCTTTCTTT
clone size: NA; CDR3 length: 14; D gene: NA; J gene: TRBJ1-6; V gene: TRBV6-1; CDR3 protein: CASSVRVVDSPLHF; CDR3 DNA: TGTGCCAGCAGTGTAAGGGTGGTGGATTCACCCCTCCACTTT
clone size: NA; CDR3 length: 13; D gene: NA; J gene: TRBJ1-6; V gene: TRBV14; CDR3 protein: CASSQDWNSPLHF; CDR3 DNA: TGTGCCAGCAGCCAAGACTGGAATTCACCCCTCCACTTT
clone size: many; CDR3 length: 16; D gene: NA; J gene: TRBJ2-5; V gene: TRBV10-3; CDR3 protein: CAISVGLGPQAETQYF; CDR3 DNA: TGTGCCATCAGTGTTGGGTTGGGGCCTCAGGCGGAGACCCAGTACTTC
clone size: NA; CDR3 length: 18; D gene: NA; J gene: TRBJ1-6; V gene: TRBV27; CDR3 protein: CASSLRLGGGSYNSPLHF; CDR3 DNA: TGTGCCAGCAGTTTAAGACTCGGGGGGGGCTCCTATAATTCACCCCTCCACTTT
clone size: NA; CDR3 length: 16; D gene: TRBD1; J gene: TRBJ1-2; V gene: TRBV10-3; CDR3 protein: CAISDQGQGSNYGYTF; CDR3 DNA: TGTGCCATCAGTGACCAGGGACAGGGTTCTAACTATGGCTACACCTTC
clone size: few; CDR3 length: 15; D gene: NA; J gene: TRBJ1-1; V gene: TRBV5-1; CDR3 protein: CASSPDGLPNTEAFF; CDR3 DNA: TGCGCCAGCAGCCCCGACGGCCTACCCAACACTGAAGCTTTCTTT
clone size: once; CDR3 length: 13; D gene: NA; J gene: TRBJ2-7; V gene: TRBV20-1; CDR3 protein: CSAPGYSSYEQYF; CDR3 DNA: TGCAGTGCTCCAGGGTACAGCTCCTACGAGCAGTACTTC
clone size: few; CDR3 length: 15; D gene: NA; J gene: TRBJ2-3; V gene: TRBV27; CDR3 protein: CASSLSGGLGDTQYF; CDR3 DNA: TGTGCCAGCAGTTTATCGGGGGGCCTCGGAGATACGCAGTATTTT
clone size: many; CDR3 length: 15; D gene: NA; J gene: TRBJ2-7; V gene: TRBV10-3; CDR3 protein: CAIKVGKLDGYEQYF; CDR3 DNA: TGTGCCATCAAGGTGGGGAAATTAGACGGTTACGAGCAGTACTTC
clone size: NA; CDR3 length: 15; D gene: NA; J gene: TRBJ2-3; V gene: TRBV20-1; CDR3 protein: CSARGQKRGTDTQYF; CDR3 DNA: TGCAGTGCTAGAGGCCAAAAAAGGGGTACAGATACGCAGTATTTT
clone size: NA; CDR3 length: 17; D gene: TRBD2; J gene: TRBJ2-3; V gene: TRBV11-2; CDR3 protein: CASSSPWGGPGTDTQYF; CDR3 DNA: TGTGCCAGCAGCTCGCCGTGGGGAGGGCCTGGCACAGATACGCAGTATTTT
clone size: few; CDR3 length: 16; D gene: TRBD2; J gene: TRBJ2-7; V gene: TRBV7-7; CDR3 protein: CASSSVAGVSYNEQYF; CDR3 DNA: TGTGCCAGCAGCTCCGTAGCGGGGGTCTCCTACAATGAGCAGTACTTC
clone size: many; CDR3 length: 13; D gene: NA; J gene: TRBJ2-3; V gene: TRBV5-6; CDR3 protein: CASSFTGPDTQYF; CDR3 DNA: TGTGCCAGCAGCTTTACAGGGCCAGATACGCAGTATTTT
clone size: NA; CDR3 length: 14; D gene: TRBD2; J gene: TRBJ2-3; V gene: TRBV2; CDR3 protein: CASKYELARDTQYF; CDR3 DNA: TGTGCCAGCAAGTACGAACTAGCGCGAGATACGCAGTATTTT
clone size: NA; CDR3 length: 15; D gene: TRBD2; J gene: TRBJ2-3; V gene: TRBV24-1; CDR3 protein: CATSDGAGGPDTQYF; CDR3 DNA: TGTGCCACCAGTGATGGGGCGGGGGGCCCAGATACGCAGTATTTT
clone size: few; CDR3 length: 14; D gene: NA; J gene: TRBJ2-7; V gene: TRBV3-1; CDR3 protein: CASIQGRTYYEQYF; CDR3 DNA: TGTGCCAGCATCCAGGGACGGACTTATTACGAGCAGTACTTC
clone size: NA; CDR3 length: 14; D gene: NA; J gene: TRBJ1-2; V gene: TRBV20-1; CDR3 protein: CSARKRPGTYGYTF; CDR3 DNA: TGCAGTGCTAGAAAGCGACCCGGGACATATGGCTACACCTTC
clone size: NA; CDR3 length: 16; D gene: TRBD2; J gene: TRBJ2-7; V gene: TRBV6-2/TRBV6-3; CDR3 protein: CASSSVYGLGLYEQYF; CDR3 DNA: TGTGCCAGCAGTTCGGTGTATGGACTAGGGCTATACGAGCAGTACTTC
clone size: few; CDR3 length: 14; D gene: NA; J gene: TRBJ1-6; V gene: TRBV20-1; CDR3 protein: CSARPGRDNSPLHF; CDR3 DNA: TGCAGTGCACGGCCGGGACGGGATAATTCACCCCTCCACTTT
clone size: few; CDR3 length: 16; D gene: TRBD2; J gene: TRBJ2-1; V gene: TRBV10-3; CDR3 protein: CAISAGLAGGRNEQFF; CDR3 DNA: TGTGCCATCAGTGCCGGACTAGCGGGAGGGCGGAATGAGCAGTTCTTC
clone size: NA; CDR3 length: 16; D gene: TRBD2; J gene: TRBJ2-5; V gene: TRBV12-3/TRBV12-4; CDR3 protein: CAGSLRLGAGDETQYF; CDR3 DNA: TGTGCCGGCAGTTTGAGGTTAGGAGCGGGGGACGAGACCCAGTACTTC
clone size: many; CDR3 length: 13; D gene: NA; J gene: TRBJ1-2; V gene: TRBV4-1; CDR3 protein: CASSQEGGYGYTF; CDR3 DNA: TGTGCCAGCAGCCAAGAAGGGGGCTATGGCTACACCTTC
clone size: few; CDR3 length: 11; D gene: NA; J gene: TRBJ2-3; V gene: TRBV20-1; CDR3 protein: CSTQGSNTQYF; CDR3 DNA: TGCAGCACACAGGGTTCTAATACGCAGTATTTT
clone size: NA; CDR3 length: 16; D gene: TRBD2; J gene: TRBJ2-3; V gene: TRBV24-1; CDR3 protein: CATSDSGEGSTDTQYF; CDR3 DNA: TGTGCCACCAGTGACTCCGGGGAGGGAAGCACAGATACGCAGTATTTT
clone size: NA; CDR3 length: 15; D gene: TRBD1; J gene: TRBJ1-3; V gene: TRBV27; CDR3 protein: CASSPTGTAGNTIYF; CDR3 DNA: TGTGCCAGCAGTCCCACCGGGACAGCTGGAAACACCATATATTTT
clone size: NA; CDR3 length: 18; D gene: TRBD1; J gene: TRBJ2-1; V gene: TRBV9; CDR3 protein: CASDRTGGLQTSYNEQFF; CDR3 DNA: TGTGCCAGCGACAGGACAGGGGGCTTACAAACCTCCTACAATGAGCAGTTCTTC
clone size: many; CDR3 length: 14; D gene: TRBD2; J gene: TRBJ2-1; V gene: TRBV20-1; CDR3 protein: CSARLAGGYNEQFF; CDR3 DNA: TGCAGTGCTAGACTAGCGGGAGGCTACAATGAGCAGTTCTTC
clone size: NA; CDR3 length: 16; D gene: TRBD2; J gene: TRBJ2-2; V gene: TRBV20-1; CDR3 protein: CSARGSSGTRSGELFF; CDR3 DNA: TGCAGTGCTAGGGGGTCTAGCGGGACAAGGAGCGGGGAGCTGTTTTTT
clone size: few; CDR3 length: 14; D gene: NA; J gene: TRBJ1-2; V gene: TRBV4-1; CDR3 protein: CASSQEGGSAGYTF; CDR3 DNA: TGCGCCAGCAGCCAAGAGGGGGGGAGCGCTGGCTACACCTTC
clone size: NA; CDR3 length: 18; D gene: TRBD2; J gene: TRBJ2-1; V gene: TRBV9; CDR3 protein: CASSVAGTSGRRYNEQFF; CDR3 DNA: TGTGCCAGCAGCGTAGCCGGGACTAGCGGGAGAAGGTACAATGAGCAGTTCTTC
clone size: few; CDR3 length: 10; D gene: NA; J gene: TRBJ2-2; V gene: TRBV6-6; CDR3 protein: CATVAGELFF; CDR3 DNA: TGTGCCACGGTGGCCGGGGAGCTGTTTTTT